This T cell receptor (beta chain) was identified during a study of metastatic and nonmetastatic thyroid tumors. Thyroid surgery was performed in patients who had received no treatment beforehand. In the authors' workflow: The study's classifier, a distant-metastasis tool for papillary thyroid cancer, was built using CDR3 differences across clinicopathological groups. TCRdb re-clonotyped the PCR reads through MiXCR. TCRdb, not the original authors, processed these V and J calls. This sample has tens of thousands of clones; around 28% occur once, and the top ten carry roughly 9.5%. The V and J ends lost 5 bases and 6 bases respectively, with 11 bases between them. This CDR3 spans 13 amino acids. From germline, CDR1 is MNHEY and CDR2 SMNVEV (reference sequence).

Sequencing was performed on blood. The genes are TRBV27 and TRBJ1-5, with a weak D call TRBD1 (5 bases). This TCR derives from a male donor with papillary thyroid cancer or a benign thyroid nodule (not recorded which). Some clones in this sample may be carry-over from other donors' samples. This CDR3 is CASSEQVRQPQHF. The CDR3 DNA sequence: TGTGCCAGCAGTGAACAGGTTCGTCAGCCCCAGCATTTT.